This T cell receptor beta chain was sequenced for a study of blood T cell repertoires in COVID-19. Overall study: Spain, Italy and the United States supplied samples that represented acute and convalescent COVID-19. The analysed material was cDNA or gDNA that came from T cells, B-cell-depleted T cells, or PBMCs.

Only in-frame clones appear in the TCRdb table, and some are missing; sequencing was by immunoSEQ multiplex PCR. The data show 70,000 or so clones, with approximately 90% seen just once and less than 7% held by the top ten. This clone has only a few counts. Germline assignment: CDR1 ENHRY and CDR2 SYGVKD. V gave up 8 bases and J gave up 5 bases, with 9 bases separating them. The CDR3 is 11 amino acids. The V and J genes are TRBV10-3 and TRBJ1-1; weak D call: TRBD1 (6 bases). The receptor was derived from a woman between 45 and 65 years old with acute or convalescent COVID-19. Specimen: peripheral blood. As DNA, the CDR3 is TGTGCCATCGGACAGAGGACTGAAGCTTTCTTT. As protein: CAIGQRTEAFF.